A single sample gave rise to the 22 T cell receptor beta chains below, sequenced in a study of blood T cell repertoires in COVID-19. Method: immunoSEQ multiplex PCR; TCRdb's copy keeps in-frame clones and lacks some. The table includes some 390,000 clones, 80% to 90% detected once. Specimen: PBMCs or T cells enriched from blood (not recorded which). The receptors stem from a man aged 25-45 years who had recovered from COVID-19.

The chain uses TRBV29-1 and TRBJ2-3; a possible D gene is TRBD2 (6 bases). The CDR3 covers 13 residues. From germline, CDR1 is SQVTM and CDR2 ANQGSEA. The V end lost 8 bases, the J end lost 3 bases, and 15 bases lay between the germline ends. Here the CDR3 DNA reads TGCAGCTCTTGGAGGGGAGTTACAGATACGCAGTATTTT. It translates to CSSWRGVTDTQYF.

The CDR3 loop is CASSYSMPSYEQYF. In DNA, the CDR3 is TGTGCCAGCAGTTATAGCATGCCCTCCTACGAGCAGTACTTC. The V call is TRBV6-2 or TRBV6-3, the J call TRBJ2-7; no clear D gene. Germline CDR1 reads MNHEY; CDR2 reads SVGEGT. The CDR3 contains 14 residues. V gave up 3 bases and J gave up 0 bases, with 9 bases separating them.

This clone has a handful of counts. The chain couples TRBV5-1 to TRBJ2-7; D call uncertain. The CDR3 is 14 amino acids. Germline V lookup: CDR1 SGHRS, CDR2 YFSETQ. Trimming shortened V by 4 bases and J by 2 bases, and 13 bases separated the two germline ends. The CDR3 coding sequence is TGCGCCAGCAGCCCCCCTAGTGGTACCTACGAGCAGTACTTC. Its protein is CASSPPSGTYEQYF.

The CDR3 region has the DNA TGCGCCAGCAGCCAAGAGGGGACAAGCGAAGCTTTCTTT. Protein product: CASSQEGTSEAFF. This chain uses TRBV4-1 with TRBJ1-1; a weak D match, TRBD1 (6 bases). The CDR3 has 13 residues. Germline V gene sequence: CDR1 MGHRA, CDR2 YSYEKL. V lost 0 bases and J lost 8, with 10 bases in between.

This clone was seen once. The rearrangement links TRBV10-3 to TRBJ2-7; D is unresolved. The V end was cut by 3 bases, the J end by 2 bases, with 5 bases between. The V gene's germline CDR1 is ENHRY and CDR2 SYGVKD. The CDR3 sequence is 12 residues long. CDR3 nucleotides: TGTGCCATCAGTGACAACACCTACGAGCAGTACTTC. Residues: CAISDNTYEQYF.

The V gene is TRBV4-1, the J gene TRBJ2-3, with D maybe TRBD1 (7 bases). Germline V gene data show CDR1 as MGHRA and CDR2 as YSYEKL. CDR3 length: 17 residues. V lost 3 bases and J lost 1, with 17 bases in between. The CDR3 DNA reads TGCGCCAGCAGCCAGAAGGGAGGCCAGGGGGGCACAGATACGCAGTATTTT. This gives the protein CASSQKGGQGGTDTQYF.

CDR3 in amino acids: CASSLGLAEGGEQFF. The DNA for the CDR3 is TGCGCCAGCAGCTTGGGGCTAGCGGAGGGGGGTGAGCAGTTCTTC. The chain employs TRBV5-1 and TRBJ2-1; maybe TRBD2 (7 bases). The CDR3 is made up of 15 amino acids. With 0 bases removed from V and 9 bases from J, the gap between germline ends came to 16 bases. CDR1 is SGHRS, CDR2 YFSETQ, per germline.

This chain uses TRBV28 with TRBJ1-5; tentative D call: TRBD1 (5 bases). CDR1 is MDHEN and CDR2 is SYDVKM in the germline V gene. This CDR3 is 14 amino acids long. The V end lost 5 bases, the J end lost 6 bases, and 14 bases lay between the germline ends. The chain's CDR3 is CASSPGGGAQPQHF. As DNA, the CDR3 is TGTGCCAGCAGTCCCGGGGGAGGGGCTCAGCCCCAGCATTTT.

The chain combines TRBV7-8 with TRBJ1-6, with D perhaps matching TRBD1 (6 bases). The germline V gene encodes CDR1 SGHVS and CDR2 FQNEAQ. The CDR3 loop spans 17 amino acids. V shed 1 base and J shed 7 bases, with 17 bases lying between them. The CDR3 sequence is CASSLGAGALPNSPLHF. The CDR3 nucleotides are TGTGCCAGCAGCTTAGGTGCAGGGGCACTTCCAAATTCACCCCTCCACTTT.

This clone is a singleton in its sample. The CDR3 loop reads CASSQVSDTEAFF. The CDR3 region has the DNA TGTGCCAGCAGCCAAGTATCGGACACTGAAGCTTTCTTT. J is TRBJ1-1 and V is TRBV3-1 (or the pseudogene TRBV3-2); D ambiguous. V was cut by 1 base and J by 3 bases, with 6 bases left in between. This CDR3 comprises 13 residues. In germline, CDR1 is LGHDT, CDR2 YNNKEL (reference sequence).

This clone is a singleton in its sample. The chain recombines TRBV6-5 with TRBJ1-4, with no clear D. Trimming pared 7 bases from V and 6 bases from J, leaving 12 bases between. The CDR3 has 13 residues. Germline V CDR1 and CDR2: MNHEY, SVGAGI. The CDR3, as DNA: TGTGCCAGCACCGCGGCCGGAGATGAAAAACTGTTTTTT. Amino acid sequence: CASTAAGDEKLFF.

This clone was seen only once. This chain joins TRBV28 and TRBJ1-1, with D tentatively TRBD1 (5 bases). Germline V gives CDR1 MDHEN, CDR2 SYDVKM. The CDR3 spans 15 residues. V was clipped by 2 bases and J by 2 bases, with 12 bases between them. CDR3 in amino acids: CASSLSRQRNTEAFF. The DNA of the CDR3 is TGTGCCAGCAGTTTAAGCCGACAGAGAAACACTGAAGCTTTCTTT. The whole variable domain, filled in from reference TRBV28 and TRBJ1-1, reads DVKVTQSSRYLVKRTGEKVFLECVQDMDHENMFWYRQDPGLGLRLIYFSYDVKMKEKGDIPEGYSVSREKKERFSLILESASTNQTSMYLCASSLSRQRNTEAFFGQGTRLTVV.

J is TRBJ2-1 and V is TRBV24-1, with TRBD2 as a possible D gene (6 bases). V lost 5 bases, J lost 8 bases, and 24 bases lay in between. The CDR3 has 17 amino acids. Germline-derived CDR1 and CDR2 are KGHDR and SFDVKD. CDR3 DNA sequence: TGTGCCACCAGTGCCTCGAGGCACCCTCGGCGGGGATATGAGCAGTTCTTC. This encodes CATSASRHPRRGYEQFF.

This CDR3 is CASSLSGGGGYGYTF. CDR3 DNA sequence: TGTGCCAGCAGTTTAAGTGGCGGGGGAGGCTATGGCTACACCTTC. This chain links TRBV28 with TRBJ1-2; D possibly corresponds to TRBD1 (5 bases). CDR3 length equals 15 residues. With 2 bases removed from V and 4 bases from J, the gap between germline ends came to 14 bases. Per germline, CDR1 MDHEN and CDR2 SYDVKM.

V usage is TRBV6-6 and J usage is TRBJ2-1; D is ambiguous. CDR1 and CDR2 (germline): MNHNY, SVGAGI (reference sequence). The CDR3 has 12 residues. Trimming pared 2 bases from V and 7 bases from J, leaving 6 bases between. The CDR3 DNA reads as TGTGCCAGCAGTTACGGCGGAAATGAGCAGTTCTTC. It codes for CASSYGGNEQFF.

The gene calls are TRBV7-9 and TRBJ2-7; D may be TRBD2 (5 bases). V shed 5 bases and J shed 3 bases, with 14 bases lying between them. CDR1 and CDR2 from the germline V gene are SEHNR and FQNEAQ (reference sequence). The CDR3 runs 14 residues. For the CDR3, the DNA is TGTGCCAGCAGCGCTACCGGGATAAGCTACGAGCAGTACTTC. This sequence encodes CASSATGISYEQYF.

The rearrangement uses TRBV10-2 and TRBJ2-7; possible D gene TRBD2, 6 bases. The CDR3 is 16 amino acids. V was pared by 6 bases and J by 1 base, with 19 bases between. Per the germline V gene, CDR1 is WSHSY and CDR2 is SAAADI. The CDR3 loop reads CASRGTGRGSSYEQYF. The CDR3 nucleotides are TGCGCCAGCAGAGGGACTGGGCGTGGTTCTTCCTACGAGCAGTACTTC.

This chain uses TRBV10-1 with TRBJ2-7, with D maybe TRBD1 (6 bases). Trimming removed 2 bases at V and 6 bases at J, with 14 bases between. This CDR3 contains 14 residues. Germline loops: CDR1 WNHNN, CDR2 SYGVQD (reference sequence). The CDR3 DNA reads as TGCGCCAGCAGTGAGAACCTACAGGGTTCCGAGCAGTACTTC. Amino acids: CASSENLQGSEQYF.

The chain employs TRBV7-9 and TRBJ2-3, with D possibly matching TRBD2 (6 bases). Germline-derived CDR1 and CDR2 are SEHNR and FQNEAQ (reference sequence). This CDR3 is built from 16 residues. V dropped 4 bases and J dropped 0 bases, with 14 bases sitting between them. Written as DNA, the CDR3 is TGTGCCAGCAGCTCATCAGCGGGCGAGAGCACAGATACGCAGTATTTT. It translates to CASSSSAGESTDTQYF.

The chain uses TRBV7-8 and TRBJ2-5; TRBD1 is a possible D gene (7 bases). The V end was cut by 5 bases, the J end by 1 base, with 11 bases between. Germline CDR1 is SGHVS and CDR2 is FQNEAQ. The CDR3 runs to 14 residues. This CDR3 reads CASSPRGAQETQYF. For the CDR3, the DNA is TGTGCCAGCAGCCCCAGGGGGGCCCAAGAGACCCAGTACTTC.

The CDR3 is CASSSPPGQGIGEAFF. The CDR3 DNA is TGTGCCAGCAGTTCTCCCCCGGGACAGGGGATCGGTGAAGCTTTCTTT. This rearrangement joins TRBV2 to TRBJ1-1, with TRBD1 matching over 10 bases. CDR3 size: 16 residues. The junction had 13 bases not matched to a gene; V was cut back by 5 bases and J by 7 bases. The germline gives CDR1 SNHLY, CDR2 FYNNEI. The variable domain in full, completed from reference TRBV2 and TRBJ1-1, reads EPEVTQTPSHQVTQMGQEVILRCVPISNHLYFYWYRQILGQKVEFLVSFYNNEISEKSEIFDDQFSVERPDGSNFTLKIRSTKLEDSAMYFCASSSPPGQGIGEAFFGQGTRLTVV.

The chain joins TRBV28 to TRBJ2-7; possible D gene TRBD1, 6 bases. The germline V gene has CDR1 MDHEN and CDR2 SYDVKM. The CDR3 spans 13 residues. Trimming shortened V by 8 bases and J by 0 bases, and 11 bases separated the two germline ends. CDR3 nucleotides: TGTGCCAGCGCGAGGGGGTTCTCCTACGAGCAGTACTTC. This codes for CASARGFSYEQYF.